These 9 T cell receptor beta chains were all obtained from the same sample, sequenced in a study of shared clonotypes between healthy human individuals. TCRdb keeps only in-frame clones here, not all; method: immunoSEQ multiplex PCR. In the table there are 2 million to 3 million clones, around 90% of which are singletons. The material sequenced was naive CD4+ T cells sorted from blood. Subset reported: CD45RA+ positively selected. The receptor set was obtained from a man between 18 and 35 years old in good health.

The V call is TRBV7-2, the J call TRBJ2-1, with TRBD2 as a possible D gene (5 bases). V was cut by 7 bases and J by 6 bases, with 10 bases left in between. Germline CDR1 reads SGHTA; CDR2 reads FQGNSA. The CDR3 sequence is 12 residues long. Here the CDR3 DNA reads TGTGCCAGCACCCTCGGGGTCAATGAGCAGTTCTTC. Protein sequence: CASTLGVNEQFF.

V usage is TRBV7-4 and J usage is TRBJ1-3; D is unresolved. Germline-derived CDR1 and CDR2 are SGHVT and SQSDAQ. The CDR3 contains 16 residues. V was clipped by 6 bases and J by 0 bases, with 15 bases between them. The CDR3 protein is CASRDPGLGSGNTIYF. CDR3 nucleotide sequence: TGTGCCAGCAGAGACCCCGGACTGGGCTCTGGAAACACCATATATTTT.

The chain is built from TRBV6-1 and TRBJ2-2; D call uncertain. CDR1 is MNHNS and CDR2 is SASEGT in the germline V gene. V was pared by 6 bases and J by 1 base, with 6 bases between. The CDR3 is 13 amino acids. CDR3 nucleotides: TGTGCCAGCAGGGAACTGAACACCGGGGAGCTGTTTTTT. Protein sequence: CASRELNTGELFF.

The J gene is TRBJ1-3, the V gene TRBV9; 8 bases are shared with TRBD1. Germline lookup yields CDR1 SGDLS and CDR2 YYNGEE. J was trimmed by 3 bases and V by 0 bases; bases with no gene match: 5. The CDR3 extends over 16 amino acids. The chain's CDR3 is CASSVALTGVGNTIYF. The CDR3 DNA sequence: TGTGCCAGCAGCGTAGCCCTGACAGGGGTTGGAAACACCATATATTTT. Drawing the rest from reference TRBV9 and TRBJ1-3, the complete variable domain is DSGVTQTPKHLITATGQRVTLRCSPRSGDLSVYWYQQSLDQGLQFLIQYYNGEERAKGNILERFSAQQFPDLHSELNLSSLELGDSALYFCASSVALTGVGNTIYFGEGSWLTVV.

This clone was seen a single time. This sequence joins TRBV7-9 and TRBJ2-3, with D possibly TRBD1 on 6 matching bases. Germline CDR1 reads SEHNR; CDR2 reads FQNEAQ (reference sequence). V gave up 5 bases and J gave up 5 bases, with 23 bases separating them. The CDR3 sequence is 17 residues long. CDR3 loop: CASSAAVTGKGKDTQYF. The CDR3 DNA reads TGTGCCAGCAGCGCGGCCGTAACAGGGAAGGGCAAAGATACGCAGTATTTT.

V and J are TRBV18 and TRBJ2-2; D perhaps matches TRBD2 (6 bases). Between the trimmed V and J ends, which lost 2 bases and 6 bases, there was a span of 10 bases. The CDR3 consists of 14 residues. Germline values: CDR1 KGHSH, CDR2 LQKENI. The CDR3 bases are TGTGCCAGCTCACCATCCGGACTACCCGGGGAGCTGTTTTTT. Encoded protein: CASSPSGLPGELFF.

This rearrangement joins TRBV2 to TRBJ1-2; D not resolved. Germline V gives CDR1 SNHLY, CDR2 FYNNEI. Trimming left V 7 bases short and J 8 bases short, with 20 bases between. The CDR3 sequence is 14 residues long. The CDR3 here is CASKSGAWSGGYTF. The CDR3 DNA sequence: TGTGCCAGCAAGTCCGGCGCCTGGTCGGGGGGCTACACCTTC.

J is TRBJ1-3 and V is TRBV6-5; D gene unclear. The V end lost 4 bases, the J end lost 11 bases, and 9 bases lay between the germline ends. The germline V gene has CDR1 MNHEY and CDR2 SVGAGI. The CDR3 sequence is 11 residues long. The CDR3 DNA sequence: TGTGCCAGCAGTTCTGGGAGGGCCATATATTTT. The encoded protein is CASSSGRAIYF.

V is TRBV14 and J is TRBJ1-1; 8 bases line up with TRBD1. The CDR3 loop spans 13 amino acids. The germline CDR1 and CDR2 sequences are SGHDN and FVKESK. The V and J ends lost 5 bases and 5 bases, in that order; junction bases with no gene match: 4. Written as DNA, the CDR3 is TGTGCCAGCAGCAAAACAGGGGGGACTGAAGCTTTCTTT. As protein: CASSKTGGTEAFF.